This TCR beta chain stems from a study of monozygotic twins with inflammatory bowel disease. Each CDR3 protein gets one entry in TCRdb, which reprocessed the 5' RACE reads and gives no DNA. Recorded for this sample: roughly 300,000 distinct CDR3 sequences. The V gene's germline CDR1 is SGHRS and CDR2 YFSETQ. The CDR3 spans 14 residues. The sample comprised blood. This chain joins TRBV5-1 and TRBJ2-1; TCRdb returns TRBD1, unconfirmable since there is no DNA. This TCR was recovered from a human donor with ulcerative colitis or Crohn's disease, or a healthy co-twin of an affected twin (not recorded which). CDR3 residues: CASSLRQGAGEQFF.